The subject of this entry is one T cell receptor (beta chain). This sample was included in a study of T cells in Graves' hyperthyroidism and ophthalmopathy. Using RNA transcripts as the source, TCR beta CDR3 regions were amplified. During a first-round RT-PCR of the TCR CDR3, the HTBI primer set was used. MiXCR, run by TCRdb on the multiplex PCR reads, gives a single entry per CDR3 protein. The table has 500,000 to 750,000 distinct CDR3 sequences, about 15% seen once. The study left out patients who had uncontrolled infection, other autoimmune disease, pregnancy or lactation. Fresh peripheral blood, 10 ml, was the source of the PBMCs. Germline values: CDR1 MNHEY, CDR2 SVGEGT. The CDR3 spans 16 residues. V dropped 2 bases and J dropped 0; count of bases not matched to a gene: 4.

Sequencing was done on a sample of blood. This sequence was found in a woman younger than 45 with Graves' hyperthyroidism. The chain is built from TRBV6-2 or TRBV6-3 and TRBJ2-3; TRBD2 matches at 8 bases. CDR3: CASSYPGGGSTDTQYF. The CDR3 nucleotides are TGTGCCAGCAGTTACCCGGGGGGGGGCAGCACAGATACGCAGTATTTT.